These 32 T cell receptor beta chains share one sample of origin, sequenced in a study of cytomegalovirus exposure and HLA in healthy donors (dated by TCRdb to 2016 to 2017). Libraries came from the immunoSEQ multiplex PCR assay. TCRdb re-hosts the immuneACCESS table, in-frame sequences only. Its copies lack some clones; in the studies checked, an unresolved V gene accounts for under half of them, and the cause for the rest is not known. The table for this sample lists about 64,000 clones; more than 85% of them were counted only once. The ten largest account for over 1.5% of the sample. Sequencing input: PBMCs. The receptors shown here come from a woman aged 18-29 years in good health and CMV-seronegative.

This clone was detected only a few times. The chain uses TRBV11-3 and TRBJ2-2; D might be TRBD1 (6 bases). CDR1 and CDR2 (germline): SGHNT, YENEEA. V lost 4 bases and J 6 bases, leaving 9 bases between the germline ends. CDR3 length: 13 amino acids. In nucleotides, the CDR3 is TGTGCCAGCAGCTCAAACAGGGCCGGGGAGCTGTTTTTT. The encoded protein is CASSSNRAGELFF.

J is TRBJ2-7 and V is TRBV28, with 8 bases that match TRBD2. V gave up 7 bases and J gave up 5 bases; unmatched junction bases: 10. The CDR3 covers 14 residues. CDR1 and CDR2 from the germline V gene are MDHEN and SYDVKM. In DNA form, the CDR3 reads TGTGCCAGCATTGAGGGGACTAGTAAGCACGAGCAGTACTTC. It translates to CASIEGTSKHEQYF. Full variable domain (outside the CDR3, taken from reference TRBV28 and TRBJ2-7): DVKVTQSSRYLVKRTGEKVFLECVQDMDHENMFWYRQDPGLGLRLIYFSYDVKMKEKGDIPEGYSVSREKKERFSLILESASTNQTSMYLCASIEGTSKHEQYFGPGTRLTVT.

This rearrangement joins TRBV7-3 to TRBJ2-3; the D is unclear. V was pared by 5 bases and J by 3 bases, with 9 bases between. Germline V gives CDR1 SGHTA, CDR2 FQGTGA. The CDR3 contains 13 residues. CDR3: CASSEVRTDTQYF. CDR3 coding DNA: TGTGCCAGCAGCGAAGTTAGAACAGATACGCAGTATTTT.

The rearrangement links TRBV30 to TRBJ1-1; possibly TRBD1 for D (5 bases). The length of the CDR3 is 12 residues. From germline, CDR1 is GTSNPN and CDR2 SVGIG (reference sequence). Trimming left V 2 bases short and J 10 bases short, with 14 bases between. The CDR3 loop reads CAWSYLQDRAFF. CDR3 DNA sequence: TGTGCCTGGAGTTATTTACAGGATCGAGCTTTCTTT. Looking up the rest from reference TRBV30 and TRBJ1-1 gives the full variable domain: SQTIHQWPATLVQPVGSPLSLECTVEGTSNPNLYWYRQAAGRGLQLLFYSVGIGQISSEVPQNLSASRPQDRQFILSSKKLLLSDSGFYLCAWSYLQDRAFFGQGTRLTVV.

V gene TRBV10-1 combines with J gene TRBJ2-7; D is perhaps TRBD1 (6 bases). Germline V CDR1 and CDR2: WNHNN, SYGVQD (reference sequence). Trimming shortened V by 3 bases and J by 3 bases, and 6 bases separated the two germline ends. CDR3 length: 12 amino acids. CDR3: CASSEQGYEQYF. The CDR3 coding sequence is TGCGCCAGCAGTGAACAGGGCTACGAGCAGTACTTC.

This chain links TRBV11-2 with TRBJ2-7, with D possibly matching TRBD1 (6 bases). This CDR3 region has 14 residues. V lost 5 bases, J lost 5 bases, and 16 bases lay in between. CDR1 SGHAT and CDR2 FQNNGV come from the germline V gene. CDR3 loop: CASSPIRGRHEQYF. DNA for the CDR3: TGTGCCAGCAGCCCCATCAGGGGTAGACACGAGCAGTACTTC.

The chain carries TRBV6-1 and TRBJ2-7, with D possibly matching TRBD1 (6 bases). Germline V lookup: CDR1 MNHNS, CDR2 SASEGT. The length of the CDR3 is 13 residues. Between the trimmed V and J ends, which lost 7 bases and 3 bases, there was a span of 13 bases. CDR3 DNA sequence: TGTGCCAGCAACACCGGGACAAACTACGAGCAGTACTTC. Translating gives CASNTGTNYEQYF.

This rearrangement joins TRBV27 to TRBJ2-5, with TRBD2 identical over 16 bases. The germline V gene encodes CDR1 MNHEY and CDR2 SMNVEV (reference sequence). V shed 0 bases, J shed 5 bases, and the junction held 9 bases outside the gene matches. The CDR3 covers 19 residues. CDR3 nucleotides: TGTGCCAGCAGTTTATCGGCCGGGACTAGCGGGAGGGCCTATGAGACCCAGTACTTC. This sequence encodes CASSLSAGTSGRAYETQYF.

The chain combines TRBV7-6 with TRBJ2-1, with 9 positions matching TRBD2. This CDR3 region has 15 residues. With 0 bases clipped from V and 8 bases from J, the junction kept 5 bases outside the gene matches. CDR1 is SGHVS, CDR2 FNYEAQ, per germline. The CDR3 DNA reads TGTGCCAGCAGCTTAGCAGCGGGGGGCGTCGATGAGCAGTTCTTC. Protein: CASSLAAGGVDEQFF.

This CDR3 reads CASSLNGRGGLTGYNEQFF. The CDR3 nucleotides are TGCGCCAGCAGCTTGAATGGCCGGGGGGGGCTTACAGGTTACAATGAGCAGTTCTTC. V is TRBV5-1 and J is TRBJ2-1, with 8 positions matching TRBD2. The CDR3 loop spans 19 amino acids. J lost 4 bases, V lost 1 base, and 16 bases had no gene match. Germline V gives CDR1 SGHRS, CDR2 YFSETQ.

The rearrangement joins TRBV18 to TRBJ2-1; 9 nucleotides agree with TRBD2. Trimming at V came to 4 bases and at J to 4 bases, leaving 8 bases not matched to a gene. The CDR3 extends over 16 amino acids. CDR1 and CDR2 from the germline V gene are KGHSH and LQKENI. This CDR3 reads CASSQPLAGYYNEQFF. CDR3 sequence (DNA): TGTGCCAGCTCACAACCACTAGCGGGTTATTACAATGAGCAGTTCTTC.

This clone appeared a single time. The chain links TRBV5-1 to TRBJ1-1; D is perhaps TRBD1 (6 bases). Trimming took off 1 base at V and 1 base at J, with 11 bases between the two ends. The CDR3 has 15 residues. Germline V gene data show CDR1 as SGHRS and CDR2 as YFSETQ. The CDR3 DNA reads TGCGCCAGCAGCTTGACCGGGACAAGGAACACTGAAGCTTTCTTT. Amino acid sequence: CASSLTGTRNTEAFF.

Here the CDR3 reads CASSIYSGGAYEQFF. In DNA form, the CDR3 reads TGTGCCAGTAGTATATATAGCGGGGGGGCTTATGAGCAGTTCTTC. The J gene is TRBJ2-1, the V gene TRBV19; 11 bases are shared with TRBD2. V dropped 2 bases and J dropped 8; count of bases not matched to a gene: 5. The CDR3 length is 15 residues. CDR1 LNHDA and CDR2 SQIVND come from the germline V gene (reference sequence).

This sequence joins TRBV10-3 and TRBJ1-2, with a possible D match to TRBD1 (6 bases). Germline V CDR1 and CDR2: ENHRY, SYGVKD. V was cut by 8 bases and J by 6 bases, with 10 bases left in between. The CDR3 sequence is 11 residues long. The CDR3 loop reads CAIRAGDGYTF. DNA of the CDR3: TGTGCCATCCGGGCAGGGGATGGCTACACCTTC.

In DNA, the CDR3 is TGTGCCAGCAGTGAGACAGGGGGGACCAATCAGCCCCAGCATTTT. Translating it yields CASSETGGTNQPQHF. The chain carries TRBV6-4 and TRBJ1-5; 9 positions match TRBD1. V dropped 3 bases and J dropped 3; count of bases not matched to a gene: 3. The CDR3 is made up of 15 amino acids. The germline CDR1 and CDR2 sequences are MRHNA and SNTAGT.

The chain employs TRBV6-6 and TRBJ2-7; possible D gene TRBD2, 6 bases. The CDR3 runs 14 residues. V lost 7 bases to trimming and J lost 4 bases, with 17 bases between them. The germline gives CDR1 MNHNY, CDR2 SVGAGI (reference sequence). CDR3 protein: CASIAGLLGYEQYF. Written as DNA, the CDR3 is TGTGCCAGCATCGCGGGACTCCTGGGGTACGAGCAGTACTTC.

The DNA for the CDR3 is TGCGCCAGCAGCTTGGAAGTCGGGAACACCGGGGAGCTGTTTTTT. Translated, it gives CASSLEVGNTGELFF. This rearrangement joins TRBV5-1 to TRBJ2-2, with no clear D. Trimming took 0 bases from V and 1 from J, leaving 7 bases between them. Per the germline V gene, CDR1 is SGHRS and CDR2 is YFSETQ. This CDR3 contains 15 residues.

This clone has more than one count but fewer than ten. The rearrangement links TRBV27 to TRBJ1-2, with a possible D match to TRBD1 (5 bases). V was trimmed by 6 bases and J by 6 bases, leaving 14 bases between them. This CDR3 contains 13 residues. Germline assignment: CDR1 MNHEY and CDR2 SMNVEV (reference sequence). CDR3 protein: CASRSTAYDGYTF. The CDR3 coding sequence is TGTGCCAGCAGATCGACAGCGTATGATGGCTACACCTTC.

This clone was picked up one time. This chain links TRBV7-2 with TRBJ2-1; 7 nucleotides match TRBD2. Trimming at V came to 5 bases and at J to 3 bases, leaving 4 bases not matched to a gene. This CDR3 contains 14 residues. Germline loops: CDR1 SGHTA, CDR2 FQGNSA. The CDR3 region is CASSPGGSYNEQFF. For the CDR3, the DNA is TGTGCCAGCAGCCCAGGCGGGAGCTACAATGAGCAGTTCTTC.

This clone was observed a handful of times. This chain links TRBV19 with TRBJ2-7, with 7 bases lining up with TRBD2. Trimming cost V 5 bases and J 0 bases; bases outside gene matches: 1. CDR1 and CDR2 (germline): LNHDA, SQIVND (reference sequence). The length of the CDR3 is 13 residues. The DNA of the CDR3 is TGTGCCAGTAGTCGCGGGGGCTCCTACGAGCAGTACTTC. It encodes CASSRGGSYEQYF.

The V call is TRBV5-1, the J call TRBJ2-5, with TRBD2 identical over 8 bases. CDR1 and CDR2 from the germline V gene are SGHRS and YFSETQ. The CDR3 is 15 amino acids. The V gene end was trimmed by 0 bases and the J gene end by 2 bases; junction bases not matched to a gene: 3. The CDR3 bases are TGCGCCAGCAGCTTGGAGGGACTAGATCAAGAGACCCAGTACTTC. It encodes CASSLEGLDQETQYF.

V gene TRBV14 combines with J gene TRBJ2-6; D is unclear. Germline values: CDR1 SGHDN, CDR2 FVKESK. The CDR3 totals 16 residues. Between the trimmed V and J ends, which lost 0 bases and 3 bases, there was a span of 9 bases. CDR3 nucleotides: TGTGCCAGCAGCCAAGAATCTCAGTATGGGGCCAACGTCCTGACTTTC. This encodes CASSQESQYGANVLTF. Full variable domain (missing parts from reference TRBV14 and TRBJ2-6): EAGVTQFPSHSVIEKGQTVTLRCDPISGHDNLYWYRRVMGKEIKFLLHFVKESKQDESGMPNNRFLAERTGGTYSTLKVQPAELEDSGVYFCASSQESQYGANVLTFGAGSRLTVL.

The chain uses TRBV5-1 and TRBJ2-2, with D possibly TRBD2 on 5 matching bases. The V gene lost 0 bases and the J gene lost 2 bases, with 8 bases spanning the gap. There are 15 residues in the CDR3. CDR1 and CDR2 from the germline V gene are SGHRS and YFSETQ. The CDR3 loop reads CASSLEGVNTGELFF. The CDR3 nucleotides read TGCGCCAGCAGCTTGGAGGGAGTAAACACCGGGGAGCTGTTTTTT.

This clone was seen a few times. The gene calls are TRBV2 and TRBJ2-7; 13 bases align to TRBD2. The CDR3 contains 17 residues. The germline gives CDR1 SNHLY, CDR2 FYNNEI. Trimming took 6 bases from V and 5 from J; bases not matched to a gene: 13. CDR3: CASRPKRAGLAGDEQYF. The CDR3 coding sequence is TGTGCCAGCAGGCCTAAGAGGGCAGGACTAGCGGGAGACGAGCAGTACTTC.

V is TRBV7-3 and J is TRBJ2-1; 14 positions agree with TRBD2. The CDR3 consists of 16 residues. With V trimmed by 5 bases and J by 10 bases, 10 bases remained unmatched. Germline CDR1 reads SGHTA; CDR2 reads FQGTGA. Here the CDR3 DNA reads TGTGCCAGCAGCATCAACCCGGGACTAGCGGGAGAGGAGCAGTTCTTC. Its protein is CASSINPGLAGEEQFF.

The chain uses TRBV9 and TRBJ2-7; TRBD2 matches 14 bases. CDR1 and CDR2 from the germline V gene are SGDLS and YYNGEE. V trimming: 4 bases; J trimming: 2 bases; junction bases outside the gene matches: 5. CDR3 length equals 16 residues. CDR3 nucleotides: TGTGCCAGCAGCCCGCAGGGACTAGCGGGGGCCTACGAGCAGTACTTC. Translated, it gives CASSPQGLAGAYEQYF.

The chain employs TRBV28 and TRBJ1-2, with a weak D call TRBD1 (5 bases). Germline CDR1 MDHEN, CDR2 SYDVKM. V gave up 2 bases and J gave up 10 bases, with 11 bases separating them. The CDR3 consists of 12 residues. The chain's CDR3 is CASSLTGRVYTF. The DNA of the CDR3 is TGTGCCAGCAGTTTAACGGGCAGGGTCTACACCTTC.

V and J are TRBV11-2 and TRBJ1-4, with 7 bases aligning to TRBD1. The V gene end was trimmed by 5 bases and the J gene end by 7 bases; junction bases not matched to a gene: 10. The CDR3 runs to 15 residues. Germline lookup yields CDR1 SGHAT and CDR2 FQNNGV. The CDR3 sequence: CASSQDRVGSEKLFF. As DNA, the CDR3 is TGTGCCAGCAGCCAAGACAGGGTAGGATCTGAAAAACTGTTTTTT. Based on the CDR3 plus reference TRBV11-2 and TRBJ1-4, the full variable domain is EAGVAQSPRYKIIEKRQSVAFWCNPISGHATLYWYQQILGQGPKLLIQFQNNGVVDDSQLPKDRFSAERLKGVDSTLKIQPAKLEDSAVYLCASSQDRVGSEKLFFGSGTQLSVL.

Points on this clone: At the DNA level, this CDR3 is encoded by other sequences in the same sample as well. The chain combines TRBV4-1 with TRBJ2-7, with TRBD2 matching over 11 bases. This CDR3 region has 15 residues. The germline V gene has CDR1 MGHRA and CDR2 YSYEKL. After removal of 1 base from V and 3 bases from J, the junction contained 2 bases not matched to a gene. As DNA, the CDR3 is TGCGCCAGCAGCCAAGGAACTAGCGGGGGCTACGAGCAGTACTTC. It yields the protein CASSQGTSGGYEQYF.

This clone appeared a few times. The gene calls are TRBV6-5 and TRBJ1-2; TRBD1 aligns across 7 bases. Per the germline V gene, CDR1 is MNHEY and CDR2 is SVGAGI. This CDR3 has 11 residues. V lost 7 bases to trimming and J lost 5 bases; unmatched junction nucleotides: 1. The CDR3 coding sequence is TGTGCCAGCACAGGGGGTTATGGCTACACCTTC. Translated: CASTGGYGYTF.

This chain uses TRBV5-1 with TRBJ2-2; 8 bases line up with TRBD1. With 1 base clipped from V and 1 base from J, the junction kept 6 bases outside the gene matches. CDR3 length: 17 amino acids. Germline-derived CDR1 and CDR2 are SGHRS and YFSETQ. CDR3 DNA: TGCGCCAGCAGCTTGTTGGTTGGACAGGGGAACACCGGGGAGCTGTTTTTT. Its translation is CASSLLVGQGNTGELFF. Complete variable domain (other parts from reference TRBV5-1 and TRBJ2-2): KAGVTQTPRYLIKTRGQQVTLSCSPISGHRSVSWYQQTPGQGLQFLFEYFSETQRNKGNFPGRFSGRQFSNSRSEMNVSTLELGDSALYLCASSLLVGQGNTGELFFGEGSRLTVL.

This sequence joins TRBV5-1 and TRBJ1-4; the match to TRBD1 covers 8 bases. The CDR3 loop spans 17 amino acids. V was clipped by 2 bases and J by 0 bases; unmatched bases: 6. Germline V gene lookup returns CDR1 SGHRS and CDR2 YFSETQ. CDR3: CASSLGQGMATNEKLFF. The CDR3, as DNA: TGCGCCAGCAGCTTAGGACAGGGCATGGCAACTAATGAAAAACTGTTTTTT. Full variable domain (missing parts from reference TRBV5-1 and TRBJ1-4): KAGVTQTPRYLIKTRGQQVTLSCSPISGHRSVSWYQQTPGQGLQFLFEYFSETQRNKGNFPGRFSGRQFSNSRSEMNVSTLELGDSALYLCASSLGQGMATNEKLFFGSGTQLSVL.